The 26 T cell receptor beta chains reported below all come from one sample, sequenced in a study of T cells after yellow fever vaccination. TCRdb re-derived calls from the 5' RACE reads in MiXCR, one entry per CDR3 protein. The profile covers approximately 260,000 distinct CDR3 sequences, with under 15% appearing a single time and approximately 0.49% taken by the ten largest. The material was CD4+ T cells sorted from PBMCs, obtained 45 days after the yellow fever booster vaccination. The source is a young man who received the YFV17D yellow fever vaccine.

The V gene is TRBV20-1, the J gene TRBJ2-7, with D perhaps matching TRBD2 (6 bases). Germline values: CDR1 DFQATT, CDR2 SNEGSKA (reference sequence). There are 11 residues in the CDR3. Between the trimmed V and J ends, which lost 7 bases and 9 bases, there was a span of 16 bases. The CDR3 loop is CSVSREEGQYF. The CDR3 DNA reads as TGCAGTGTGTCGCGGGAAGAAGGGCAGTACTTC.

In this sample, this clonotype turned up many times. This chain joins TRBV29-1 and TRBJ2-1, with 8 bases identical to TRBD2. Germline CDR1 SQVTM, CDR2 ANQGSEA. The CDR3 consists of 16 residues. With 6 bases clipped from V and 7 bases from J, the junction kept 17 bases outside the gene matches. CDR3 sequence: CSVRTGSVAGRNEQFF. The CDR3 DNA follows: TGCAGCGTCCGGACCGGGTCAGTAGCGGGGAGGAATGAGCAGTTCTTC.

This clonotype was seen only a few times. The CDR3 is CASSPALLAVYEQYF. CDR3 bases: TGTGCCAGCAGTCCAGCCCTACTAGCTGTGTACGAGCAGTACTTC. The V gene is TRBV7-2, the J gene TRBJ2-7, with a tentative D call TRBD2 (6 bases). Germline lookup yields CDR1 SGHTA and CDR2 FQGNSA. This CDR3 contains 15 residues. V lost 6 bases, J lost 4 bases, and 19 bases lay in between.

This clonotype was counted only a few times. This chain links TRBV28 with TRBJ1-2; maybe TRBD1 (6 bases). Germline CDR1 reads MDHEN; CDR2 reads SYDVKM. Deletions cut 10 bases from V and 4 bases from J, with 10 bases between. CDR3 size: 11 residues. The CDR3 is CATRGLYGYTF. CDR3 coding DNA: TGTGCCACCAGGGGCCTCTATGGCTACACCTTC.

V usage is TRBV30 and J usage is TRBJ2-7; the D is unclear. CDR1 is GTSNPN, CDR2 SVGIG, per germline (reference sequence). V lost 2 bases to trimming and J lost 3 bases, with 14 bases between them. CDR3 length: 14 residues. The chain's CDR3 is CAWSPPPVGYEQYF. The CDR3 nucleotides read TGTGCCTGGAGTCCACCCCCCGTAGGCTACGAGCAGTACTTC.

This clonotype was seen a handful of times. The genes are TRBV6-1 and TRBJ1-3, with no clear D. Between the trimmed V and J ends, which lost 5 bases and 0 bases, there was a span of 8 bases. This CDR3 region has 14 residues. From germline, CDR1 is MNHNS and CDR2 SASEGT. CDR3 in DNA: TGTGCCAGCAGTCGTACAGTCTCTGGAAACACCATATATTTT. Translated, it gives CASSRTVSGNTIYF.

Regarding this clonotype: A read error may be the cause here, since a much bigger clone is one base away. The chain links TRBV28 to TRBJ2-7; unclear D gene. Trimming removed 2 bases from V and 4 bases from J, with 9 bases in between. CDR3 length equals 13 residues. CDR1 MDHEN and CDR2 SYDVKM come from the germline V gene. The CDR3 bases are TGTGCCAGCAGTTTAAAACCCATGTACGAGCAGTACTTC. Translating gives CASSLKPMYEQYF.

The gene calls are TRBV20-1 and TRBJ1-2; D remains unclear. The germline V gene encodes CDR1 DFQATT and CDR2 SNEGSKA (reference sequence). The CDR3 is 11 residues long. The germline V and J ends were trimmed by 3 bases and 5 bases, with 7 bases remaining between them. The CDR3, as DNA: TGCAGTGCTAGGGTTCCATATGGCTACACCTTC. Translation gives CSARVPYGYTF.

A few counts support this clonotype. The V and J genes are TRBV7-9 and TRBJ2-6, with D possibly matching TRBD2 (5 bases). Germline V gene sequence: CDR1 SEHNR, CDR2 FQNEAQ (reference sequence). Trimming cost V 5 bases and J 4 bases, with 15 bases left between them. The length of the CDR3 is 16 residues. This CDR3 is CASSPNRGAGANVLTF. DNA for the CDR3: TGTGCCAGCAGCCCAAACCGGGGTGCCGGGGCCAACGTCCTGACTTTC.

V and J are TRBV4-2 and TRBJ2-7; D may be TRBD2 (5 bases). This CDR3 contains 13 residues. Between the trimmed V and J ends, which lost 6 bases and 3 bases, there was a span of 12 bases. Germline values: CDR1 LGHNA, CDR2 YNFKEQ. The DNA for the CDR3 is TGTGCCAGCAGGAAAGAGGGCCGCTACGAGCAGTACTTC. Protein: CASRKEGRYEQYF.

This clonotype came up a few times. This chain uses TRBV5-1 with TRBJ2-4; D remains ambiguous. The germline V gene has CDR1 SGHRS and CDR2 YFSETQ. The V end was cut by 3 bases, the J end by 0 bases, with 4 bases between. This CDR3 is 13 amino acids long. The CDR3 here is CASSSLAKNIQYF. The CDR3 DNA reads as TGCGCCAGCAGCTCACTAGCCAAAAACATTCAGTACTTC.

This clonotype showed up just a few times. The chain recombines TRBV3-1 with TRBJ2-7, with a tentative D call TRBD1 (6 bases). The V and J ends lost 8 bases and 4 bases respectively, with 21 bases between them. The CDR3 length is 15 residues. CDR1 LGHDT and CDR2 YNNKEL come from the germline V gene (reference sequence). The CDR3 spells CASARGRGGKYEQYF. In DNA, the CDR3 is TGTGCCAGCGCCAGGGGAAGAGGAGGAAAGTACGAGCAGTACTTC.

This clonotype was counted at least ten times. V and J are TRBV6-5 and TRBJ2-3; unclear D gene. The CDR3 spans 13 residues. With 1 base removed from V and 4 bases from J, the gap between germline ends came to 6 bases. The germline V gene encodes CDR1 MNHEY and CDR2 SVGAGI. CDR3 DNA: TGTGCCAGCAGTTACTGGAAAGCAGATACGCAGTATTTT. This sequence encodes CASSYWKADTQYF.

The sample holds a few counts of this clonotype. The rearrangement joins TRBV7-9 to TRBJ2-7, with D hard to call. The CDR3 is made up of 13 amino acids. Germline CDR1 SEHNR, CDR2 FQNEAQ (reference sequence). V was pared by 5 bases and J by 3 bases, with 11 bases between. The CDR3 here is CASSPMGNYEQYF. The CDR3 nucleotides are TGTGCCAGCAGCCCCATGGGGAACTACGAGCAGTACTTC.

This clonotype was observed many times. The chain combines TRBV18 with TRBJ1-4, with D possibly being TRBD1 (5 bases). V lost 5 bases and J 3 bases, leaving 13 bases between the germline ends. The CDR3 runs to 15 residues. Germline V CDR1 and CDR2: KGHSH, LQKENI. CDR3 sequence reads: CASSIRDGANEKLFF. The CDR3 DNA sequence: TGTGCCAGCTCAATAAGGGACGGAGCTAATGAAAAACTGTTTTTT.

This clonotype was seen only a few times. The chain has TRBV20-1 and TRBJ1-2, with 7 bases fitting TRBD1. The junction had 9 bases not matched to a gene; V was cut back by 3 bases and J by 5 bases. This CDR3 spans 14 amino acids. Germline CDR1 and CDR2: DFQATT and SNEGSKA (reference sequence). This CDR3 is CSASPGQEVYGYTF. In nucleotides, the CDR3 is TGCAGTGCTAGTCCCGGACAGGAAGTTTATGGCTACACCTTC.

The chain is built from TRBV7-3 and TRBJ2-2; 7 bases match TRBD1. Per the germline V gene, CDR1 is SGHTA and CDR2 is FQGTGA. CDR3 length equals 18 residues. V shed 4 bases and J 4 bases; nucleotides not matched to a gene: 15. CDR3 nucleotides: TGTGCCAGCAGCTCTCCCCCGACAGGGCGATCTACCACCGGGGAGCTGTTTTTT. It codes for CASSSPPTGRSTTGELFF.

This clonotype occurred a few times. The V and J genes are TRBV20-1 and TRBJ2-7; D is unresolved. Trimming removed 5 bases at V and 4 bases at J, with 15 bases between. The CDR3 consists of 13 residues. Looked up from germline, CDR1 is DFQATT and CDR2 is SNEGSKA (reference sequence). CDR3 amino acids: CSAPDLSGYEQYF. The DNA of the CDR3 is TGCAGTGCTCCCGACCTGTCCGGGTACGAGCAGTACTTC.

Worth noting for this clonotype: The CDR3 does not close with the conserved phenylalanine or tryptophan, likely indicating a read error. The limits of the CDR3 on the DNA are not certain, so only TCRdb's listed CDR3 is given. The chain employs TRBV7-9 and TRBJ2-3; no DNA check was done on the table's D call, TRBD1. 9 amino acids form the CDR3, both terminal residues included. The germline CDR1 and CDR2 sequences are SEHNR and FQNEAQ (reference sequence). CDR3: CASSSRDLG.

This clonotype was counted between two and nine times. J is TRBJ2-7 and V is TRBV5-1, with D perhaps matching TRBD1 (6 bases). The length of the CDR3 is 13 residues. V shed 4 bases and J shed 3 bases, with 11 bases lying between them. CDR1 and CDR2 (germline): SGHRS, YFSETQ. CDR3 bases: TGCGCCAGCAGCCCGGACAGCTTCTACGAGCAGTACTTC. Residues: CASSPDSFYEQYF.

This clonotype was counted between two and nine times. The chain combines TRBV5-1 with TRBJ2-7, with TRBD1 identical over 8 bases. This CDR3 contains 13 residues. After removal of 4 bases from V and 9 bases from J, the junction contained 9 bases not matched to a gene. Germline V gene lookup returns CDR1 SGHRS and CDR2 YFSETQ. CDR3 coding DNA: TGCGCCAGCAGCGTGGGGGACAGGTTCGGGCAGTACTTC. This codes for CASSVGDRFGQYF.

V is TRBV12-3 or TRBV12-4 and J is TRBJ2-1; D tentatively fits TRBD1 or TRBD2 (5 bases each). Trimming cost V 3 bases and J 6 bases, with 9 bases left between them. This CDR3 has 13 residues. As DNA, the CDR3 is TGTGCCAGCAGTTTGGGACCAACCAATGAGCAGTTCTTC. Translated: CASSLGPTNEQFF.

This clonotype was seen more than once but under ten times. V and J are TRBV7-6 and TRBJ2-5, with D hard to call. This CDR3 has 12 amino acids. CDR1 is SGHVS and CDR2 is FNYEAQ in the germline V gene. Trimming stripped 5 bases from V and 5 bases from J, with 9 bases between. The CDR3 coding sequence is TGTGCCAGCAGCAACGACCGCGAGACCCAGTACTTC. Encoded protein: CASSNDRETQYF. Together with reference TRBV7-6 and TRBJ2-5, the CDR3 gives the full variable domain: GAGVSQSPRYKVTKRGQDVALRCDPISGHVSLYWYRQALGQGPEFLTYFNYEAQQDKSGLPNDRFSAERPEGSISTLTIQRTEQRDSAMYRCASSNDRETQYFGPGTRLLVL.

The rearrangement links TRBV6-5 to TRBJ2-6; D is ambiguous. This CDR3 contains 16 residues. V was pared by 0 bases and J by 2 bases, with 8 bases between. Germline CDR1 reads MNHEY; CDR2 reads SVGAGI. The CDR3 nucleotides are TGTGCCAGCAGTTACTCCGAAAGGGCTGGGGCCAACGTCCTGACTTTC. This codes for CASSYSERAGANVLTF.

This clonotype has ten or more counts. The chain joins TRBV29-1 to TRBJ2-1, with 7 nucleotides matching TRBD1. The V segment lost 3 bases and the J segment 0 bases; nucleotides outside the gene matches: 5. Germline V gives CDR1 SQVTM, CDR2 ANQGSEA. This CDR3 region has 15 residues. CDR3 DNA: TGCAGCGTTGATCAGGGACAGAGCTCCTACAATGAGCAGTTCTTC. Its translation: CSVDQGQSSYNEQFF.

This sequence joins TRBV29-1 and TRBJ2-5, with D perhaps TRBD1 (5 bases). CDR1 is SQVTM, CDR2 ANQGSEA, per germline. CDR3 length: 12 amino acids. The ends were cut back, 3 bases at V and 4 bases at J, with 9 bases in the middle. DNA of the CDR3: TGCAGCGTTGATTTGCAGGGAGAGACCCAGTACTTC. This gives the protein CSVDLQGETQYF.